This is a list of T cell receptor beta chains from one sample in a study of T cells expressing NK-cell markers. TCRdb re-analyzed the 5' RACE reads; it lists each CDR3 protein once, without DNA. The ten most abundant clones cover 0.39% of a sample with 200,000 to 300,000 distinct CDR3 sequences. The specimen sequenced was blood T cells: a sorted CD56 or NKG2C T cell subset, CD4+ or CD8+ T cells, or bulk PBMC T cells (not recorded which). The receptors shown here come from a man between 18 and 29 years old in good health. Both conserved end residues are part of each CDR3. The order of the fields is J gene, V gene, CDR3 protein.

>TRBJ2-1|TRBV4-3
CASSQDSGRYVEQFF
>TRBJ2-2|TRBV5-5
CASSLDRGLNTGELFF
>TRBJ2-5|TRBV5-1
CASSSLGETQYF
>TRBJ2-2|TRBV20-1
CSARGGGFNTGELFF
>TRBJ2-3|TRBV28
CASDVNGGDTQYF
>TRBJ2-7|TRBV7-2
CASSLATGGEYEQYF
>TRBJ2-1|TRBV5-1
CASSLAQTSGSFNEQFF
>TRBJ1-5|TRBV4-2
CASSPSGVNQPQHF
>TRBJ2-3|TRBV12-3/TRBV12-4
CASRPTSGRIGTQYF
>TRBJ2-2|TRBV30
CAWSVRSGMASGELFF
>TRBJ1-3|TRBV11-2
CASSSHRDRGMFGNTIYF
>TRBJ2-1|TRBV2
CASSEEVGTSEQFF
>TRBJ2-6|TRBV12-3/TRBV12-4
CASSPDRGRANVLTF
>TRBJ2-2|TRBV6-1
CASWTQNLPTGELFF
>TRBJ2-3|TRBV4-1
CASSRVGLVSENTQYF
>TRBJ2-7|TRBV30
CAWSVPGGRKQYF
>TRBJ2-3|TRBV20-1
CSATRGGPDTQYF
>TRBJ2-1|TRBV12-3/TRBV12-4
CASSTAGLAVSNEQFF
>TRBJ2-6|TRBV5-1
CASSSGTVPGANVLTF
>TRBJ2-1|TRBV11-1
CASSLAYGGSTDEQFF
>TRBJ1-1|TRBV18
CASSPIGATRNTEAFF
>TRBJ2-5|TRBV5-1
CASSLVPAGIQETQYF
>TRBJ2-3|TRBV5-1
CASSVEIGRDTQYF
>TRBJ2-7|TRBV14
CASAGRQESIYEQYF
>TRBJ2-7|TRBV7-2
CASSLGGREGYF
>TRBJ2-2|TRBV2
CASTGQGAKTGELFF
>TRBJ1-4|TRBV5-1
CASSLGWKGANEKLFF
>TRBJ2-5|TRBV3-1
CASSLSRGQNQETQHF
>TRBJ1-1|TRBV18
CASSPGLQGLNTEAFF
>TRBJ2-1|TRBV5-1
CASSETGDSYNEQFF
>TRBJ2-1|TRBV7-9
CASSLLAGGEAEQFF
>TRBJ2-5|TRBV11-2
CASSSKVAQYF
>TRBJ1-1|TRBV14
CASSQHGNTEAFF
>TRBJ2-7|TRBV29-1
CSAQGATGEQYF
>TRBJ1-5|TRBV12-3/TRBV12-4
CASSFDAGRQINQPQHF
>TRBJ1-5|TRBV18
CASSPTNKGQPQHF
>TRBJ1-1|TRBV12-3/TRBV12-4
CASSPFRLGTEAFF
>TRBJ2-1|TRBV6-2/TRBV6-3
CASSNWTSLRTAYNEQFF
>TRBJ2-5|TRBV7-9
CASTMSWREFGETQYF
>TRBJ2-1|TRBV24-1
CATSDRWTQYNEQFF
>TRBJ2-1|TRBV21-1
CASRRDGWDEQFF
>TRBJ1-3|TRBV5-5
CASSFTPSGLSSGNTIYF
>TRBJ2-3|TRBV20-1
CSAITLAGDTQYF
>TRBJ2-3|TRBV6-1
CASRHTARRTDTQYF
>TRBJ2-4|TRBV10-3
CAISEFPRSLAKNIQYF
>TRBJ2-1|TRBV5-1
CASSGRVTGEQFF
>TRBJ2-3|TRBV20-1
CSVSWEGGDTQYF
>TRBJ2-3|TRBV19
CASSIGGRGDTQYF
>TRBJ1-5|TRBV4-2
CASSLYGDDSNQPQHF
>TRBJ2-1|TRBV11-3
CASSLGLAGIHEQFF
>TRBJ2-1|TRBV20-1
CSASRTSRRNEQFF
>TRBJ2-7|TRBV9
CASSGLGRQQYF
>TRBJ1-3|TRBV6-1
CASSKEAGNTIYF